This TCR beta chain is drawn from a study of T cell responses to AZD1222 COVID-19 vaccine. Study results and caveats: Every sample of the repertoires postdated the peak T cell response.

V lost 3 bases and J 2 bases, leaving 14 bases between the germline ends. Germline V CDR1 and CDR2: LNHDA, SQIVND (reference sequence). This CDR3 is 16 amino acids long. Method: immunoSEQ multiplex PCR; TCRdb's copy keeps in-frame clones and lacks some. Among 91,000 or so clones, approximately 90% were seen once, and the ten largest hold about 3.4%. The table lists this clone with a few counts. As yet, its antigen is unknown. This specimen was peripheral blood, taken 28 days after the second AZD1222 dose. The clonotype was recovered from an adult who received the AZD1222 COVID-19 vaccine. This chain joins TRBV19 and TRBJ1-5; D is unclear. CDR3 coding DNA: TGTGCCAGTAGTATCGGGCGGGGAGGCGGCAATCAGCCCCAGCATTTT. Translation: CASSIGRGGGNQPQHF.